These 23 T cell receptor beta chains were sequenced from one sample in a study of blood T cell repertoires in COVID-19. Repertoires were generated with immunoSEQ multiplex PCR, while TCRdb's copy carries only in-frame clones and drops some. The top ten hold over 1.5% of the sample, which has about 260,000 clones, about four fifths seen once. Sequencing was performed on peripheral blood. Source of these receptors: a woman aged 40 to 50 who had recovered from COVID-19.

The chain has TRBV11-3 and TRBJ2-5; a weak D match, TRBD1 (6 bases). The CDR3 length is 15 residues. Per germline, CDR1 SGHNT and CDR2 YENEEA. Trimming stripped 6 bases from V and 2 bases from J, with 16 bases between. CDR3 protein: CASSLTGHVQETQYF. CDR3 sequence (DNA): TGTGCCAGCAGTCTTACGGGACACGTTCAAGAGACCCAGTACTTC.

The genes are TRBV6-1 and TRBJ1-5, with D perhaps matching TRBD1 (6 bases). This CDR3 spans 14 amino acids. Germline V gene sequence: CDR1 MNHNS, CDR2 SASEGT. V dropped 2 bases and J dropped 12 bases, with 17 bases sitting between them. The CDR3 protein is CASSESRGGGHQHF. The CDR3 DNA sequence: TGTGCCAGCAGTGAAAGCAGGGGTGGGGGACACCAGCATTTT.

This clone has a handful of counts. This chain connects TRBV11-3 to TRBJ2-7; D perhaps matches TRBD1 (6 bases). The CDR3 is made up of 13 amino acids. Per germline, CDR1 SGHNT and CDR2 YENEEA. V shed 4 bases and J shed 6 bases, with 13 bases lying between them. The CDR3 region is CASSSRQDLEQYF. In DNA, the CDR3 is TGTGCCAGCAGCTCCCGACAGGACCTCGAGCAGTACTTC.

This chain uses TRBV5-1 with TRBJ1-4; possible D gene TRBD1, 5 bases. Germline-derived CDR1 and CDR2 are SGHRS and YFSETQ. This CDR3 has 18 residues. V was pared by 4 bases and J by 2 bases, with 21 bases between. CDR3 nucleotide sequence: TGCGCCAGCAGCGAAAACCCACAGGTGTCAGGCACTAATGAAAAACTGTTTTTT. Amino acid sequence: CASSENPQVSGTNEKLFF.

The rearrangement uses TRBV7-2 and TRBJ1-5, with 8 bases that match TRBD1. Germline CDR1 is SGHTA and CDR2 is FQGNSA. The ends lost 5 bases at V and 7 bases at J; junction bases unmatched: 4. CDR3 length: 13 amino acids. This CDR3 reads CASSKDREQPQHF. The CDR3 DNA reads as TGTGCCAGCAGCAAGGACAGGGAACAGCCCCAGCATTTT.

For the CDR3, the DNA is TGTGCCAGCAGCGCACAGGTCCCAGAGACCCAGTACTTC. The encoded protein is CASSAQVPETQYF. This rearrangement joins TRBV12-3 or TRBV12-4 to TRBJ2-5; possibly TRBD1 for D (5 bases). V was cut by 6 bases and J by 4 bases, with 12 bases left in between. This CDR3 spans 13 amino acids.

This clone was detected only once. The chain has TRBV30 and TRBJ1-2; D is unclear. Germline V gene sequence: CDR1 GTSNPN, CDR2 SVGIG (reference sequence). The CDR3 runs 11 residues. Trimming left V 3 bases short and J 4 bases short, with 6 bases between. CDR3: CAWSDSYGYTF. Here the CDR3 DNA reads TGTGCCTGGAGCGATAGCTATGGCTACACCTTC. Filled out from reference TRBV30 and TRBJ1-2, the complete variable domain reads SQTIHQWPATLVQPVGSPLSLECTVEGTSNPNLYWYRQAAGRGLQLLFYSVGIGQISSEVPQNLSASRPQDRQFILSSKKLLLSDSGFYLCAWSDSYGYTFGSGTRLTVV.

J is TRBJ2-3 and V is TRBV10-3, with a tentative D call TRBD1 (5 bases). This CDR3 spans 16 amino acids. Trimming pared 4 bases from V and 1 base from J, leaving 15 bases between. Germline V CDR1 and CDR2: ENHRY, SYGVKD. DNA for the CDR3: TGTGCCATCAGTGCTACAACAGGACCTCGCACAGATACGCAGTATTTT. Amino acid sequence: CAISATTGPRTDTQYF.

There are a few counts of this clone. This chain uses TRBV28 with TRBJ1-5; 11 bases map to TRBD1. The V segment lost 6 bases and the J segment 8 bases; nucleotides outside the gene matches: 9. Germline lookup yields CDR1 MDHEN and CDR2 SYDVKM. The length of the CDR3 is 15 residues. The CDR3 DNA sequence: TGTGCCAGCAGCCTCCCCGGGACAGGGGGTAAGCCCCAGCATTTT. Protein sequence: CASSLPGTGGKPQHF.

The V call is TRBV5-1, the J call TRBJ1-1; weak D call: TRBD1 (6 bases). The germline CDR1 and CDR2 sequences are SGHRS and YFSETQ. CDR3 length: 16 residues. Trimming cost V 4 bases and J 0 bases, with 16 bases left between them. CDR3 bases: TGCGCCAGCAGCCTACAGGGTTCTGGCATGAACACTGAAGCTTTCTTT. This codes for CASSLQGSGMNTEAFF.

This chain connects TRBV6-5 to TRBJ1-2; 9 bases are shared with TRBD1. Germline V gene sequence: CDR1 MNHEY, CDR2 SVGAGI. Trimming cost V 4 bases and J 6 bases; bases outside gene matches: 12. The CDR3 runs 16 residues. As DNA, the CDR3 is TGTGCCAGCAGTTCTCTACAGGGGGCGAAGGGTAATGGCTACACCTTC. It is translated as CASSSLQGAKGNGYTF.

The rearrangement links TRBV28 to TRBJ2-1, with D possibly being TRBD1 (6 bases). The CDR3 covers 15 residues. The V end was cut by 6 bases, the J end by 2 bases, with 14 bases between. The germline V gene encodes CDR1 MDHEN and CDR2 SYDVKM. The CDR3 bases are TGTGCCAGCAGGACAGGCCTACTTCCCTACAATGAGCAGTTCTTC. Encoded protein: CASRTGLLPYNEQFF.

The chain carries TRBV3-1 (or the pseudogene TRBV3-2) and TRBJ2-2; D not resolved. CDR1 is LGHDT, CDR2 YNNKEL, per germline (reference sequence). There are 16 residues in the CDR3. Trimming took 0 bases from V and 6 from J, leaving 14 bases between them. Here the CDR3 reads CASSQDPPVPAGELFF. The DNA for the CDR3 is TGTGCCAGCAGCCAAGACCCCCCCGTCCCGGCCGGGGAGCTGTTTTTT.

The J gene is TRBJ2-1, the V gene TRBV27; no clear D gene. The CDR3 consists of 14 residues. Trimming removed 5 bases at V and 0 bases at J, with 8 bases between. Germline V CDR1 and CDR2: MNHEY, SMNVEV (reference sequence). The CDR3 coding sequence is TGTGCCAGCAGTGGGTGGAGCTCCTACAATGAGCAGTTCTTC. Encoded protein: CASSGWSSYNEQFF.

The chain is built from TRBV2 and TRBJ2-7; 9 nucleotides agree with TRBD1. This CDR3 has 14 residues. Germline trimming cut 4 bases from V and 4 bases from J; bases unmatched to any gene: 5. Per the germline V gene, CDR1 is SNHLY and CDR2 is FYNNEI. This CDR3 reads CASSVDRGSYEQYF. The CDR3 bases are TGTGCCAGCAGTGTTGACAGGGGGTCGTACGAGCAGTACTTC.

The chain links TRBV27 to TRBJ2-7; TRBD1 matches 12 bases. There are 13 residues in the CDR3. V was pared by 6 bases and J by 8 bases, with 5 bases of the junction left unmatched. Germline CDR1 and CDR2: MNHEY and SMNVEV (reference sequence). Written as DNA, the CDR3 is TGTGCCAGCAGCCGGGACAGGGGGCTGAAGCAGTACTTC. Its protein is CASSRDRGLKQYF.

V is TRBV5-1 and J is TRBJ1-2; weak D call: TRBD1 (6 bases). V was shortened by 4 bases and J by 2 bases, with 12 bases between the two germline ends. This CDR3 has 14 residues. Germline V gene data show CDR1 as SGHRS and CDR2 as YFSETQ. CDR3 amino acids: CASSQATGNYGYTF. DNA for the CDR3: TGCGCCAGCAGCCAAGCAACAGGGAACTATGGCTACACCTTC.

This clone was counted a few times. The junction departs from the called germline gene at one end, perhaps through a read error. The chain combines TRBV2 with TRBJ2-7; unclear D gene. The CDR3 extends over 11 amino acids. The germline CDR1 and CDR2 sequences are SNHLY and FYNNEI. Written as DNA, the CDR3 is TGTGCCAGCAGTGAAGCGAAGAGTCCGAGCTTC. Translation gives CASSEAKSPSF. The whole variable domain, filled in from reference TRBV2 and TRBJ2-7, reads EPEVTQTPSHQVTQMGQEVILRCVPISNHLYFYWYRQILGQKVEFLVSFYNNEISEKSEIFDDQFSVERPDGSNFTLKIRSTKLEDSAMYFCASSEAKSPSFGPGTRLTVT.

The chain employs TRBV5-6 and TRBJ2-3; D not certain. The CDR3 spans 12 residues. Germline assignment: CDR1 SGHDT and CDR2 YYEEEE. Trimming removed 0 bases at V and 7 bases at J, with 6 bases between. CDR3 in DNA: TGTGCCAGCAGCTTGGTGGAGAATACGCAGTATTTT. Translating it yields CASSLVENTQYF. Full variable domain (remainder filled in from reference TRBV5-6 and TRBJ2-3): DAGVTQSPTHLIKTRGQQVTLRCSPKSGHDTVSWYQQALGQGPQFIFQYYEEEERQRGNFPDRFSGHQFPNYSSELNVNALLLGDSALYLCASSLVENTQYFGPGTRLTVL.

The gene calls are TRBV5-4 and TRBJ2-5; D may be TRBD2 (5 bases). CDR1 SGHNT and CDR2 YYREEE come from the germline V gene (reference sequence). CDR3 size: 13 residues. V gave up 4 bases and J gave up 5 bases, with 12 bases separating them. Here the CDR3 DNA reads TGTGCCAGCAGCCCCGCAGCGGCGGAGACCCAGTACTTC. Its translation: CASSPAAAETQYF.

The chain links TRBV5-8 to TRBJ2-3, with D tentatively TRBD2 (7 bases). V was cut by 1 base and J by 8 bases, with 20 bases left in between. CDR3 length: 16 residues. Germline CDR1 reads SGHTS; CDR2 reads YDEGEE. CDR3: CASSLTGGPKRFTQYF. In DNA form, the CDR3 reads TGTGCCAGCAGCTTGACCGGGGGGCCTAAAAGGTTTACGCAGTATTTT.

The chain employs TRBV5-1 and TRBJ2-7, with 7 nucleotides matching TRBD2. J gave up 3 bases and V 0 bases, and 6 bases lay outside the gene matches. Germline assignment: CDR1 SGHRS and CDR2 YFSETQ. The CDR3 totals 15 residues. The CDR3, as DNA: TGCGCCAGCAGCTTGGGGGCAGGGACTATCTACGAGCAGTACTTC. Protein product: CASSLGAGTIYEQYF. Full variable domain (outside the CDR3, taken from reference TRBV5-1 and TRBJ2-7): KAGVTQTPRYLIKTRGQQVTLSCSPISGHRSVSWYQQTPGQGLQFLFEYFSETQRNKGNFPGRFSGRQFSNSRSEMNVSTLELGDSALYLCASSLGAGTIYEQYFGPGTRLTVT.

The chain couples TRBV5-1 to TRBJ2-7, with 7 bases fitting TRBD1. CDR3 length: 14 residues. The germline CDR1 and CDR2 sequences are SGHRS and YFSETQ. With V trimmed by 4 bases and J by 1 base, 5 bases remained unmatched. CDR3 residues: CASSTIRGSYEQYF. DNA of the CDR3: TGCGCCAGCAGCACCATCAGGGGGTCCTACGAGCAGTACTTC.